This T cell receptor beta chain was captured in a study of blood T cell repertoires in COVID-19. Study-level background: Acute and convalescent COVID-19 samples came from the United States, Italy and Spain. T cells, B-cell-depleted T cells, or PBMCs provided the cDNA or gDNA that served as material.

There are 15 residues in the CDR3. Per the germline V gene, CDR1 is LNHDA and CDR2 is SQIVND (reference sequence). Unmatched junction bases numbered 6, after V lost 1 base and J lost 5 bases. How the authors handled the data: Estimates of nucleated cell counts were drawn from the amplification of reference gene primers. TCRdb's copy holds only in-frame clones and misses some; the assay was immunoSEQ multiplex PCR. V, J and clone size were drawn from that table, and D and trimming were deduced from the DNA. The sample contains hundreds of thousands of clones, roughly 90% of which appear only once. The J gene is TRBJ2-5, the V gene TRBV19; TRBD1 aligns across 8 bases. The clonotype comes from a woman aged 55-75 years with acute or convalescent COVID-19. Specimen: peripheral blood. The CDR3 sequence is CASSIVATGVETQYF. CDR3 nucleotide sequence: TGTGCCAGTAGTATAGTGGCGACAGGGGTCGAGACCCAGTACTTC.